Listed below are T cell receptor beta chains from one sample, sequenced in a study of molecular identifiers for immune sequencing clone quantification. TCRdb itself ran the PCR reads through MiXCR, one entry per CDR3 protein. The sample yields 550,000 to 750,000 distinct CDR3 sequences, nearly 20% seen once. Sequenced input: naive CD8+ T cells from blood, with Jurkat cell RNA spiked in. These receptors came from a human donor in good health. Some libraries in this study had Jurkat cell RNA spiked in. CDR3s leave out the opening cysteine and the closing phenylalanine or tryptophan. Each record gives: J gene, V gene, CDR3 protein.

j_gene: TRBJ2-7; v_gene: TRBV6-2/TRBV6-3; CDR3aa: ASSDADRSYEQY
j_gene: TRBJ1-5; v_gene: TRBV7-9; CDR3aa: ASSSEGDYSNQPQH
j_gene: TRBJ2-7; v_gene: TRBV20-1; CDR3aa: SARVITTSGRGEQY
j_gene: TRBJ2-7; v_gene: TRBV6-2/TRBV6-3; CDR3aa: ASRSSGQGAYEQY
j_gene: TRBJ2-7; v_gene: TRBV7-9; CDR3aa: ASSNRDSPTYEQY
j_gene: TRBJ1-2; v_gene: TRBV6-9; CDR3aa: ASDGQPANYGYT
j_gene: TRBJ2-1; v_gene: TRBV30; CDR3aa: AWREYNEQF
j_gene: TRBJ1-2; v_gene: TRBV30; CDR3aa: AWSVPGGDYGYT
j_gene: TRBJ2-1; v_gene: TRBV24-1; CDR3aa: ATSKQGGDEQF
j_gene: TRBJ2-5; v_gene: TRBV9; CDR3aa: ASSPRGGGGYGETQY
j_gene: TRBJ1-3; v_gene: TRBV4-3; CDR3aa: ASSPIGEGAAGNTIY
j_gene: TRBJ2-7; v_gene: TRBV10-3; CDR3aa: AISDFIDNSYEQY
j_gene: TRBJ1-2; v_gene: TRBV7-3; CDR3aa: ASSFTGGDGYGYT
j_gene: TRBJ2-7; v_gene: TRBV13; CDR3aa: ASSGGGAGSYEQY
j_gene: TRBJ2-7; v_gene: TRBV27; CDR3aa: ASSFVSSGGGGYEQY
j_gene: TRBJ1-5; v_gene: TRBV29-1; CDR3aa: SVEEVRHNQPQH
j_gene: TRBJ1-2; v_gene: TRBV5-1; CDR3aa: ASSSDTPYGYT
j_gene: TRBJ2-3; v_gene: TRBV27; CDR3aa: ASNSVRDSEDTQY
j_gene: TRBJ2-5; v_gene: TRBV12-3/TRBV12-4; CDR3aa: ASSTPGGAYQETQY
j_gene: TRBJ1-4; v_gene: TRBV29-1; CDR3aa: SVSLRAATNEKLF
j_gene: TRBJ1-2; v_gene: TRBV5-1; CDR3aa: ASSLAGTNYGYT
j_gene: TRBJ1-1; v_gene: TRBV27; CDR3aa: ASSLSGQGGTEAF
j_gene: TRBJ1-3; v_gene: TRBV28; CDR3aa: ASSLQQGSGNTIY
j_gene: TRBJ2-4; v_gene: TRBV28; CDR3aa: ASNERTGRNIQY
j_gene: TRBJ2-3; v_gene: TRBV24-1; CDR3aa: ATSDLTLSEDTQY
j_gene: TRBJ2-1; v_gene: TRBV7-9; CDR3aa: ASSPRTSLNEQF
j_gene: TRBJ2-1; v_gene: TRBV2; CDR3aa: ASSEESGGAKNEQF
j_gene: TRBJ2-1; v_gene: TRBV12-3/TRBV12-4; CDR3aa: ASSPGTSMHEQF
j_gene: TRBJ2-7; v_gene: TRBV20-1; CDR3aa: SAKGDSAYEQY
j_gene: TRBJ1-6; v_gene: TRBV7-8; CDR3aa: ASSLIDSPLH
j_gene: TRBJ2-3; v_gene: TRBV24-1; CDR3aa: ATSRVESSTDTQY
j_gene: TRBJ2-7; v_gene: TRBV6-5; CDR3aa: ASSDSRGDEQY
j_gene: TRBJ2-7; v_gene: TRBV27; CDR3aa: ASSWAGVPYEQY
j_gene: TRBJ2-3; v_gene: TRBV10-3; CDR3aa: AISVGISLTDTQY
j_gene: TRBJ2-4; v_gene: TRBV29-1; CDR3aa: SVVGLAKNIQY
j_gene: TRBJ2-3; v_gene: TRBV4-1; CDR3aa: ASSHITDTQY
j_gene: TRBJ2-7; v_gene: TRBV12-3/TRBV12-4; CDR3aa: ASSYSTRNEQY
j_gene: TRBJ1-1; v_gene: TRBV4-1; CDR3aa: ASSGTPGTEAF
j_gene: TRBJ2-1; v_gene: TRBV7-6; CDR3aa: ASSARDSLYNEQF
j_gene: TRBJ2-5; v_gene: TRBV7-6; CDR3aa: ASSLRIADSRQETQY
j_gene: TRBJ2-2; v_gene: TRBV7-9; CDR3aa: ASSLETGRDTGELF
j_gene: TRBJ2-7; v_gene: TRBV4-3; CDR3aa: ASSLAQEHEQY
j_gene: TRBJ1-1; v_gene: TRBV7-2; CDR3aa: ASSPGTGGLMNTEAF
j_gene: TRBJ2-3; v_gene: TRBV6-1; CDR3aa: ASSDSTENAVIRTDTQY
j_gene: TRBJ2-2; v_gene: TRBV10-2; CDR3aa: ASSVARVGGELF
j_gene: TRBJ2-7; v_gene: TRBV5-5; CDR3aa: ASSPGLDLPEQY
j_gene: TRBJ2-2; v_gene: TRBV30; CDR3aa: AWSTGTGELF